The entry below gives a single T cell receptor (beta chain) sequence along with its context. This record comes from a study of blood T cell repertoires in COVID-19. There are 15 residues in the CDR3. V gave up 3 bases and J gave up 4 bases; unmatched junction bases: 6. The germline V gene encodes CDR1 LNHDA and CDR2 SQIVND (reference sequence). This table comes from immunoSEQ multiplex PCR, and its TCRdb copy is limited to in-frame clones, with some not included. The sample shows about 120,000 clones, roughly 80% of them seen only once. This TCR derives from a man aged 25-40 years with acute or convalescent COVID-19. The V gene is TRBV19, the J gene TRBJ1-2; 9 bases line up with TRBD1. Sample: peripheral blood. CDR3 sequence (DNA): TGTGCCAGTAGTATGAGTAGGGACAGGGCCTATGGCTACACCTTC. Translating it yields CASSMSRDRAYGYTF.